What follows are 16 T cell receptor beta chains derived from one specimen sequenced in a study of graft-versus-host responses after intestinal transplantation. Profiled with immunoSEQ multiplex PCR; TCRdb holds only in-frame clones, not every one. The data show around 67,000 clones, about 90% seen once. The antigens for these receptors are not known. This sample comprised unstimulated CD8+ T cells sorted from spleen or lymph node cells, obtained before transplant. Receptor source: a human donor who was the organ donor for an intestinal transplant.

The V call is TRBV2, the J call TRBJ2-1; TRBD2 might be the D (7 bases). This CDR3 contains 17 residues. CDR1 SNHLY and CDR2 FYNNEI come from the germline V gene. Trimming took off 3 bases at V and 1 base at J, with 16 bases between the two ends. CDR3 nucleotides: TGTGCCAGCAGTGATGGCGGTGCGGGGGCATCCTACAATGAGCAGTTCTTC. Its protein product is CASSDGGAGASYNEQFF.

The rearrangement joins TRBV30 to TRBJ2-7; 8 nucleotides line up with TRBD1. The CDR3 is 13 amino acids. The ends lost 2 bases at V and 3 bases at J; junction bases unmatched: 3. Looked up from germline, CDR1 is GTSNPN and CDR2 is SVGIG (reference sequence). The CDR3 spells CAWSRTGNYEQYV. CDR3 bases: TGTGCCTGGAGTCGGACAGGGAACTACGAGCAGTACGTC.

This clone was seen a few times. DNA of the CDR3: TGTGCCAGCAGCCGATTAGCGGGGGGGCGAATGAAGGCTAACAATGAGCAGTTCTTC. Protein sequence: CASSRLAGGRMKANNEQFF. The rearrangement links TRBV7-2 to TRBJ2-1; 11 bases are shared with TRBD2. V lost 5 bases and J lost 5; bases outside the gene matches: 17. CDR1 and CDR2 from the germline V gene are SGHTA and FQGNSA. This CDR3 spans 19 amino acids.

The rearrangement links TRBV6-4 to TRBJ1-1; D gene unclear. Between the trimmed V and J ends, which lost 4 bases and 1 base, there was a span of 13 bases. The CDR3 spans 15 residues. Per the germline V gene, CDR1 is MRHNA and CDR2 is SNTAGT. CDR3 protein: CASSGSAGGNTEAFF. The DNA of the CDR3 is TGTGCCAGCAGTGGATCCGCGGGCGGGAACACTGAAGCTTTCTTT.

This chain links TRBV2 with TRBJ1-4; D possibly corresponds to TRBD1 (6 bases). This CDR3 region has 16 residues. CDR1 and CDR2 from the germline V gene are SNHLY and FYNNEI. The germline V and J ends were trimmed by 6 bases and 6 bases, with 20 bases remaining between them. CDR3 loop: CASRLLGQIRYEKLFF. In nucleotides, the CDR3 is TGTGCCAGCAGACTACTCGGACAGATCCGGTATGAAAAACTGTTTTTT.

The chain links TRBV5-1 to TRBJ1-2, with 7 bases identical to TRBD1. This CDR3 has 15 amino acids. Germline V gives CDR1 SGHRS, CDR2 YFSETQ. With V trimmed by 2 bases and J by 4 bases, 8 bases remained unmatched. The DNA for the CDR3 is TGCGCCAGCAGCTTCCGGGACAGAACTCTCTATGGCTACACCTTC. It translates to CASSFRDRTLYGYTF.

The rearrangement links TRBV6-1 to TRBJ2-5; the D gene is possibly TRBD1 (5 bases). Germline lookup yields CDR1 MNHNS and CDR2 SASEGT. This CDR3 has 13 amino acids. V lost 10 bases and J lost 0, with 12 bases in between. In nucleotides, the CDR3 is TGTGCCACCACTCAGGACAACCAAGAGACCCAGTACTTC. It yields the protein CATTQDNQETQYF.

With respect to this clone: At one end, the junction sequence differs from germline, possibly due to a read error. Other DNA sequences in the sample encode the same CDR3. The V call is TRBV11-3, the J call TRBJ2-1; TRBD2 aligns across 8 bases. Germline loops: CDR1 SGHNT, CDR2 YENEEA. The CDR3 length is 14 residues. Written as DNA, the CDR3 is TGTGCCAGCAGCTCCGGGAGGGCCTACAATGAACAGTTCTTC. Protein sequence: CASSSGRAYNEQFF.

For this clone: The junction departs from the called germline gene at one end, perhaps through a read error. The chain carries TRBV7-7 and TRBJ2-3; 8 nucleotides agree with TRBD2. The CDR3 is made up of 17 amino acids. In germline, CDR1 is SSHAT, CDR2 FNYEAQ (reference sequence). The CDR3 sequence is CASSRNRTSLHPDTQYF. CDR3 in DNA: TGTGCTAGCAGCCGTAACCGGACTAGCCTTCATCCGGATACGCAGTATTTT.

The chain carries TRBV11-3 and TRBJ2-1, with 12 bases matching TRBD2. CDR1 and CDR2 from the germline V gene are SGHNT and YENEEA. With V trimmed by 1 base and J by 6 bases, 1 base remained unmatched. CDR3 length: 15 residues. This CDR3 is CASSLASGGANEQFF. The CDR3, as DNA: TGTGCCAGCAGCTTAGCTAGCGGGGGGGCCAATGAGCAGTTCTTC.

Here the CDR3 DNA reads TGTGCCAGCAGCTTAGGGACAGAAAACATTCAGTACTTC. It encodes CASSLGTENIQYF. The rearrangement links TRBV13 to TRBJ2-4; perhaps TRBD1 as D (5 bases). Germline V gene lookup returns CDR1 PRHDT and CDR2 FYEKMQ (reference sequence). This CDR3 comprises 13 residues. V was shortened by 0 bases and J by 5 bases, with 5 bases between the two germline ends.

The rearrangement links TRBV5-8 to TRBJ2-7; weak D call: TRBD2 (5 bases). Per the germline V gene, CDR1 is SGHTS and CDR2 is YDEGEE. V was pared by 0 bases and J by 0 bases, with 7 bases between. This CDR3 spans 14 amino acids. CDR3 coding DNA: TGTGCCAGCAGCTTGGTTGGGAGCTCCTACGAGCAGTACGTC. It encodes CASSLVGSSYEQYV.

The gene calls are TRBV10-3 and TRBJ1-5; 7 bases are a match to TRBD1. The CDR3 is 14 amino acids. V gave up 6 bases and J gave up 2 bases; unmatched junction bases: 4. Germline lookup yields CDR1 ENHRY and CDR2 SYGVKD. The CDR3 here is CAIRGGAGNQPQHF. The DNA of the CDR3 is TGTGCCATCAGAGGGGGCGCGGGCAATCAGCCCCAGCATTTT.

V is TRBV28 and J is TRBJ2-3; possibly TRBD2 for D (6 bases). Between the trimmed V and J ends, which lost 7 bases and 0 bases, there was a span of 17 bases. CDR1 MDHEN and CDR2 SYDVKM come from the germline V gene. The CDR3 is 16 residues long. The CDR3 reads CASTSGGEPSTDTQYF. CDR3 nucleotides: TGTGCCAGCACCTCAGGCGGGGAGCCTAGCACAGATACGCAGTATTTT.

This clone has a handful of counts. This chain connects TRBV6-1 to TRBJ2-5; D gene unclear. Between the trimmed V and J ends, which lost 2 bases and 5 bases, there was a span of 15 bases. The germline V gene encodes CDR1 MNHNS and CDR2 SASEGT. This CDR3 has 15 residues. The CDR3 nucleotides read TGTGCCAGCAGTGAAAAACGTCCAGCCAGGGAGACCCAGTACTTC. It specifies CASSEKRPARETQYF.

The chain recombines TRBV29-1 with TRBJ1-4; 8 bases fit TRBD1. The CDR3 sequence is 14 residues long. The germline CDR1 and CDR2 sequences are SQVTM and ANQGSEA. The V segment lost 4 bases and the J segment 6 bases; nucleotides outside the gene matches: 7. This CDR3 is CSVGQTGDYEKLFF. The CDR3 DNA is TGCAGCGTTGGCCAGACAGGGGATTATGAAAAACTGTTTTTT.